The 2 T cell receptor beta chains below come from one sample, sequenced in a study of shared clonotypes between healthy human individuals. The method was immunoSEQ multiplex PCR; TCRdb's version includes in-frame clones alone and lacks a portion of them. The sample contains around 350,000 clones, roughly 70% of which appear only once. Sequenced input: memory CD4+ T cells sorted from blood. Subset denoted: CD45RA-negative fraction. The receptors were gathered from a man aged 25 to 40 in good health.

The chain couples TRBV15 to TRBJ2-2; 8 bases line up with TRBD1. Germline V gene sequence: CDR1 LNHNV, CDR2 YYDKDF (reference sequence). This CDR3 contains 17 residues. Germline trimming cut 4 bases from V and 4 bases from J; bases unmatched to any gene: 11. For the CDR3, the DNA is TGTGCCACCAGCACCGACAGGGGAGCGACGTCCACCGGGGAGCTGTTTTTT. Its protein product is CATSTDRGATSTGELFF. The full variable domain, rest sourced from reference TRBV15 and TRBJ2-2, is DAMVIQNPRYQVTQFGKPVTLSCSQTLNHNVMYWYQQKSSQAPKLLFHYYDKDFNNEADTPDNFQSRRPNTSFCFLDIRSPGLGDTAMYLCATSTDRGATSTGELFFGEGSRLTVL.

The V and J genes are TRBV6-5 and TRBJ1-2, with 11 nucleotides matching TRBD1. The germline gives CDR1 MNHEY, CDR2 SVGAGI. Trimming removed 2 bases from V and 5 bases from J; junction bases left unmatched: 7. CDR3 length: 16 residues. The CDR3 DNA sequence: TGTGCCAGCAGTTACAGATGGGACAGGGGGGGGTATGGCTACACCTTC. Its protein product is CASSYRWDRGGYGYTF.